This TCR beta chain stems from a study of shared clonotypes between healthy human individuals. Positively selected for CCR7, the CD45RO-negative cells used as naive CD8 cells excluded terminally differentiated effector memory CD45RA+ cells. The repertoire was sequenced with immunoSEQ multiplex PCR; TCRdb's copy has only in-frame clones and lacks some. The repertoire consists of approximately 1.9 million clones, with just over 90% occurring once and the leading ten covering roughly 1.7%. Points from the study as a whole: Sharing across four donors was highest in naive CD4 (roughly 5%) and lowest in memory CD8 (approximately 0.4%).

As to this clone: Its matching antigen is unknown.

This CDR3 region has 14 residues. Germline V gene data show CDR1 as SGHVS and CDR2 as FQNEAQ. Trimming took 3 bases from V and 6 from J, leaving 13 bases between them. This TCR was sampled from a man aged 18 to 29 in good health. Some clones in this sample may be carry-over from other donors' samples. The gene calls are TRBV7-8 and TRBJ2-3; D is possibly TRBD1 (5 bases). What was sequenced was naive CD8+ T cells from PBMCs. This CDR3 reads CASSFSGKADTQYF. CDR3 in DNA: TGTGCCAGCAGCTTTTCAGGGAAAGCGGATACGCAGTATTTT.